Included here is one T cell receptor beta chain sequence, with context. These data originate in a study of blood T cell repertoires in COVID-19. This table comes from immunoSEQ multiplex PCR, and its TCRdb copy is limited to in-frame clones, with some not included. The table lists 90,000 to 100,000 clones, 81% of them singletons. This sequence originates from a man in his sixties with acute or convalescent COVID-19. Sequencing used peripheral blood.

The CDR3 DNA is TGTGCCAGCAGAACACAGGGGGCAGATACGCAGTATTTT. The encoded protein is CASRTQGADTQYF. The J gene is TRBJ2-3, the V gene TRBV3-1 (or the pseudogene TRBV3-2), with 8 bases aligning to TRBD1. Trimming removed 6 bases from V and 4 bases from J; junction bases left unmatched: 3. CDR1 and CDR2 from the germline V gene are LGHDT and YNNKEL (reference sequence). This CDR3 contains 13 residues.